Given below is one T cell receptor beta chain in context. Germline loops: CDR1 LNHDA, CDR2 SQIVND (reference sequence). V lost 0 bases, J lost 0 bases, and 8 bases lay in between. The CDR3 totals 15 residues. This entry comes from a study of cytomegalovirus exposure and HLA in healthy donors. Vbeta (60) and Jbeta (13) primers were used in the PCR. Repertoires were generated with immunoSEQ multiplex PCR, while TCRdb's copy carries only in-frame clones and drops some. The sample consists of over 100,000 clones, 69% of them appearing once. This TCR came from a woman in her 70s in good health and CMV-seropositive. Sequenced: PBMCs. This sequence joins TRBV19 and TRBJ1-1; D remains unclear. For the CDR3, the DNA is TGTGCCAGTAGTATAGACGGTTATGTGAACACTGAAGCTTTCTTT. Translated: CASSIDGYVNTEAFF.